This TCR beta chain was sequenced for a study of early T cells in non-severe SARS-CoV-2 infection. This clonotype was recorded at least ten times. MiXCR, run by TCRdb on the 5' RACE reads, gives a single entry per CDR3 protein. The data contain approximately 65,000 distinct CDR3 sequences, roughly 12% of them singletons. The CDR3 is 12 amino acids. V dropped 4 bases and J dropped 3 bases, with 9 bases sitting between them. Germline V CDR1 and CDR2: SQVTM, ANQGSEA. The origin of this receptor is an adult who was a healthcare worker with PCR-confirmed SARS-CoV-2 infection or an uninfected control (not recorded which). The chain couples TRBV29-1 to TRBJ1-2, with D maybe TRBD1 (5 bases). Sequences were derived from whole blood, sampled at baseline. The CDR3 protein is CSVGDGDYGYTF. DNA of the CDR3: TGCAGCGTTGGGGACGGGGACTATGGCTACACCTTC.